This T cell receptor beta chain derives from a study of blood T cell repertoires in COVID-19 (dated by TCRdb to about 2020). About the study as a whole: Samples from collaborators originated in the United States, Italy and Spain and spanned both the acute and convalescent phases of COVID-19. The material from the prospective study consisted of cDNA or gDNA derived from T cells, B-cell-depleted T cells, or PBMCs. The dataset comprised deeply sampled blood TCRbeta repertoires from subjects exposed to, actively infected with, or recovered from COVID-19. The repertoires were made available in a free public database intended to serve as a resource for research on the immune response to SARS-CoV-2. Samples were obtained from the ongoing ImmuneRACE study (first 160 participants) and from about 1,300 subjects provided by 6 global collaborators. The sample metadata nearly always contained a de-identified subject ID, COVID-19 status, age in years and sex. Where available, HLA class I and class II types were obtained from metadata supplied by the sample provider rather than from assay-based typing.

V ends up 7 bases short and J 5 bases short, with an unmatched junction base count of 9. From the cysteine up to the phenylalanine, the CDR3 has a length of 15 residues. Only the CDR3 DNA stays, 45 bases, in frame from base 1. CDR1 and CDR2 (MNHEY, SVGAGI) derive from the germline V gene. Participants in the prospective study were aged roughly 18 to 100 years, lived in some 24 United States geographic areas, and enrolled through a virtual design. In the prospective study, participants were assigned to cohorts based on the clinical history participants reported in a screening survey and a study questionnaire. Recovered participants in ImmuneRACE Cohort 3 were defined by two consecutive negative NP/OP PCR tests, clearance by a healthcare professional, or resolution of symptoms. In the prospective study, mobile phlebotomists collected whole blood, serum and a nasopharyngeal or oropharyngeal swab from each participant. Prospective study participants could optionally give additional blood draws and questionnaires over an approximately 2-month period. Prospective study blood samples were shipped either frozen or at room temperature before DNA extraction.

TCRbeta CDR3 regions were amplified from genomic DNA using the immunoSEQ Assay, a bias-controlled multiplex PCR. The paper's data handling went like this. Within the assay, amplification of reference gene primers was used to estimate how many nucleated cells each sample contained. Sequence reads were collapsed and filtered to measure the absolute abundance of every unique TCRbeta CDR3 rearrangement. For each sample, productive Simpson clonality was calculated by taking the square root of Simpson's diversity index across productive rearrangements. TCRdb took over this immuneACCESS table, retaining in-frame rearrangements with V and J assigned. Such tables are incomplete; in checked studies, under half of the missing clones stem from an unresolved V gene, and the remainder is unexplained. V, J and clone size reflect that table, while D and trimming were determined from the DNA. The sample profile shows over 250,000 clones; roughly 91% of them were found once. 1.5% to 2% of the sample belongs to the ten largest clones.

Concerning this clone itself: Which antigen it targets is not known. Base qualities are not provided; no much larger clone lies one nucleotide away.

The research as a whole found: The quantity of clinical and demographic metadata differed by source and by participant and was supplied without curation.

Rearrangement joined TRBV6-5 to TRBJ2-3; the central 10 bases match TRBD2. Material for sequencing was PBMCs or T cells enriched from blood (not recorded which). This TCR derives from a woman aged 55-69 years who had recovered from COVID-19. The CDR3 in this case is CASIWGLAMGDTQYF. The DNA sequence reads TGTGCCAGCATTTGGGGACTAGCGATGGGAGATACGCAGTATTTT.